This is a list of T cell receptor beta chains from one sample in a study of cytomegalovirus exposure and HLA in healthy donors. This table comes from immunoSEQ multiplex PCR, and its TCRdb copy is limited to in-frame clones, with some not included. The sample includes over 110,000 clones, approximately 86% of them seen just once. Material for sequencing was PBMCs. The receptors were gathered from a man between 18 and 35 years old in good health and CMV-seropositive. Each CDR3 is given with its conserved first and last residue. The D gene is left open where the match is weak. Rows may omit the clone size; those that give it use once, few, many or a size class.

>15|TRBD2|TRBJ2-7|TRBV4-2|.
TGTGCCAGCAGCCAAGCCTGGGGGGGTTCCTACGAGCAGTACTTC
CASSQAWGGSYEQYF
>14|TRBD2|TRBJ2-5|TRBV5-1|.
TGCGCCAGCAGCTCCGGACTAGCGGGTGAGACCCAGTACTTC
CASSSGLAGETQYF
>15|TRBD1|TRBJ1-2|TRBV6-6|.
TGTGCCAGCAGAAACCTGGGACAGTCTAACTATGGCTACACCTTC
CASRNLGQSNYGYTF
>16|TRBD2|TRBJ2-1|TRBV2|.
TGTGCCAGCAGTGAAGCGAGGGACTACCCCTACAATGAGCAGTTCTTC
CASSEARDYPYNEQFF
>14|TRBD1|TRBJ2-7|TRBV27|.
TGTGCCAGCAGTTCCCGGGACAGGGTTTACGAGCAGTACTTC
CASSSRDRVYEQYF
>14|.|TRBJ1-2|TRBV19|.
TGTGCCAGTACCTTGGGGGGGAAGAACTATGGCTACACCTTC
CASTLGGKNYGYTF
>13|TRBD2|TRBJ2-1|TRBV2|once
TGTGCCAGCAGTGGGACTAGCGGGGGGATAGAGTTCTTC
CASSGTSGGIEFF
>15|.|TRBJ1-3|TRBV27|once
TGTGCCAGCTCAGCGGGACGGAAGAATGGAAACACCATATATTTT
CASSAGRKNGNTIYF
>14|TRBD2|TRBJ2-7|TRBV5-4|once
TGTGCCAGCAGCCCAGCCGGGACTACCTACGAGCAGTACTTC
CASSPAGTTYEQYF
>12|.|TRBJ2-3|TRBV2|once
TGTGCCAGTGGGGAGGCACCAGATACGCAGTATTTT
CASGEAPDTQYF
>13|.|TRBJ2-7|TRBV2|.
TGTGCCAGCAGTGAAGTACAAGGGGACGAGCAGTACTTC
CASSEVQGDEQYF
>14|.|TRBJ1-2|TRBV27|.
TGTGCCAGCAGTTTCCCACAGGGAAACTATGGCTACACCTTC
CASSFPQGNYGYTF
>15|.|TRBJ1-1|TRBV27|.
TGTGCCAGCAGTCCCCGGGACTCCGCGGGCGCTGAAGCTTTCTTT
CASSPRDSAGAEAFF
>14|.|TRBJ2-5|TRBV5-1|.
TGCGCCAGCAGCTTGGAGAAGGGGAAAGAGACCCAGTACTTC
CASSLEKGKETQYF
>15|TRBD2|TRBJ2-1|TRBV7-2|.
TGTGCCAGCACCCAGGGACTAGCTTCCTACAATGAGCAGTTCTTC
CASTQGLASYNEQFF
>16|.|TRBJ1-6|TRBV2|.
TGTGCCAGCAAGAGGGAGTCGAGCTCCTATAATTCACCCCTCCACTTT
CASKRESSSYNSPLHF